These 30 T cell receptor beta chains were sequenced from one sample in a study of blood T cell repertoires in COVID-19. Using immunoSEQ multiplex PCR, the repertoire was profiled, and TCRdb retains in-frame clones only, with some absent. The data hold 200,000 to 300,000 clones, with roughly 86% observed a single time. The sample consisted of PBMCs or T cells enriched from blood (not recorded which). These TCRs come from a woman in her late teens or twenties who had recovered from COVID-19.

This sequence joins TRBV3-1 (or the pseudogene TRBV3-2) and TRBJ1-4; possible D gene TRBD1, 5 bases. The V and J ends lost 1 base and 0 bases respectively, with 9 bases between them. CDR3 size: 16 residues. CDR1 LGHDT and CDR2 YNNKEL come from the germline V gene (reference sequence). The CDR3: CASSQVDIATNEKLFF. In DNA, the CDR3 is TGTGCCAGCAGCCAAGTGGACATAGCAACTAATGAAAAACTGTTTTTT.

The chain employs TRBV7-2 and TRBJ2-3; TRBD2 matches at 14 bases. V lost 5 bases to trimming and J lost 3 bases; unmatched junction nucleotides: 4. CDR3 size: 16 residues. CDR1 is SGHTA, CDR2 FQGNSA, per germline. The CDR3 protein is CASSLRLAGGTDTQYF. The DNA of the CDR3 is TGTGCCAGCAGCCTACGACTAGCGGGGGGGACAGATACGCAGTATTTT.

The V and J genes are TRBV11-2 and TRBJ2-2, with D perhaps matching TRBD1 (6 bases). With 7 bases removed from V and 4 bases from J, the gap between germline ends came to 13 bases. Germline values: CDR1 SGHAT, CDR2 FQNNGV. The CDR3 consists of 14 residues. The CDR3 nucleotides are TGTGCCAGCACGGCAGGGGCGGTCACCGGGGAGCTGTTTTTT. This translates into CASTAGAVTGELFF.

The V call is TRBV7-2, the J call TRBJ1-1, with a possible D match to TRBD1 (6 bases). V lost 7 bases, J lost 4 bases, and 19 bases lay in between. The CDR3 covers 15 residues. Germline loops: CDR1 SGHTA, CDR2 FQGNSA. This CDR3 reads CASTYHTGQTTEAFF. The CDR3 DNA follows: TGTGCCAGCACCTACCACACAGGGCAGACCACTGAAGCTTTCTTT.

The rearrangement uses TRBV10-2 and TRBJ2-2, with 8 bases identical to TRBD2. This CDR3 contains 16 residues. CDR1 and CDR2 from the germline V gene are WSHSY and SAAADI. Losses at the gene ends were 4 bases for V and 3 bases for J; bases not matched to a gene: 7. The CDR3 nucleotides are TGCGCCAGCAGTGGAAGGTCCGGGAGGGACACCGGGGAGCTGTTTTTT. Its translation is CASSGRSGRDTGELFF.

This clone came up once. The chain uses TRBV6-5 and TRBJ2-5; tentatively, D is TRBD1 (5 bases). CDR1 is MNHEY and CDR2 is SVGAGI in the germline V gene. This CDR3 is built from 13 residues. The V end was cut by 4 bases, the J end by 3 bases, with 9 bases between. This CDR3 is CASSWEGEETQYF. Here the CDR3 DNA reads TGTGCCAGCAGTTGGGAAGGGGAAGAGACCCAGTACTTC.

The V gene is TRBV11-3, the J gene TRBJ2-2; unclear D gene. V dropped 2 bases and J dropped 1 base, with 8 bases sitting between them. Per germline, CDR1 SGHNT and CDR2 YENEEA. The CDR3 is made up of 15 amino acids. CDR3 nucleotide sequence: TGTGCCAGCAGCTTATTGGCAGGGAACACCGGGGAGCTGTTTTTT. Residues: CASSLLAGNTGELFF.

The chain combines TRBV5-6 with TRBJ2-1, with 11 bases aligning to TRBD2. The CDR3 spans 15 residues. Trimming took 1 base from V and 8 from J; bases not matched to a gene: 5. Germline CDR1 is SGHDT and CDR2 is YYEEEE. The CDR3 loop reads CASSLRSGRADEQFF. For the CDR3, the DNA is TGTGCCAGCAGCTTGCGTAGCGGGAGGGCTGATGAGCAGTTCTTC.

This chain connects TRBV5-1 to TRBJ2-1, with 9 positions matching TRBD2. CDR1 and CDR2 (germline): SGHRS, YFSETQ. V gave up 3 bases and J gave up 6 bases; unmatched junction bases: 10. The CDR3 sequence is 16 residues long. In DNA form, the CDR3 reads TGCGCCAGCAGCTCCACTCGGAGAGCGGGGGGCAATGAGCAGTTCTTC. Translated, it gives CASSSTRRAGGNEQFF.

The genes are TRBV19 and TRBJ1-3; TRBD1 might be the D (5 bases). The CDR3 is 13 amino acids. The V and J ends lost 7 bases and 6 bases respectively, with 13 bases between them. Germline assignment: CDR1 LNHDA and CDR2 SQIVND (reference sequence). DNA for the CDR3: TGTGCCAGTAATCAGGGTTTGAAAAACACCATATATTTT. This gives the protein CASNQGLKNTIYF.

The chain links TRBV5-1 to TRBJ1-5; no firm D call. This CDR3 region has 13 residues. V shed 4 bases and J shed 6 bases, with 11 bases lying between them. The germline V gene has CDR1 SGHRS and CDR2 YFSETQ. CDR3 nucleotides: TGCGCCAGCAGCCGGGTGGTAGGTCAGCCCCAGCATTTT. It specifies CASSRVVGQPQHF.

The chain is built from TRBV11-2 and TRBJ2-7, with D perhaps TRBD1 (6 bases). CDR1 SGHAT and CDR2 FQNNGV come from the germline V gene. This CDR3 is built from 13 residues. V was clipped by 6 bases and J by 1 base, with 10 bases between them. CDR3 sequence reads: CASSNRDSYEQYF. CDR3 DNA sequence: TGTGCCAGCAGTAACAGGGATTCCTACGAGCAGTACTTC.

The chain combines TRBV7-2 with TRBJ2-5, with 14 bases fitting TRBD2. With V trimmed by 5 bases and J by 5 bases, 7 bases remained unmatched. This CDR3 is built from 16 residues. Per the germline V gene, CDR1 is SGHTA and CDR2 is FQGNSA. The CDR3 here is CASSLRTSGGRETQYF. In nucleotides, the CDR3 is TGTGCCAGCAGCCTTCGGACTAGCGGGGGGCGCGAGACCCAGTACTTC. Full variable domain (remainder filled in from reference TRBV7-2 and TRBJ2-5): GAGVSQSPSNKVTEKGKDVELRCDPISGHTALYWYRQSLGQGLEFLIYFQGNSAPDKSGLPSDRFSAERTGGSVSTLTIQRTQQEDSAVYLCASSLRTSGGRETQYFGPGTRLLVL.

The rearrangement joins TRBV5-1 to TRBJ2-7; weak D call: TRBD2 (5 bases). V was clipped by 4 bases and J by 1 base, with 18 bases between them. Germline V CDR1 and CDR2: SGHRS, YFSETQ. The CDR3 runs 16 residues. The CDR3: CASSAVGMSGSYEQYF. For the CDR3, the DNA is TGCGCCAGCAGCGCTGTCGGGATGAGCGGATCCTACGAGCAGTACTTC.

By share, this clone ranks as medium-sized. The chain combines TRBV5-5 with TRBJ1-3; a weak D match, TRBD1 (5 bases). Germline V gene lookup returns CDR1 SGHKS and CDR2 YYEKEE (reference sequence). This CDR3 is built from 16 residues. Trimming removed 4 bases at V and 2 bases at J, with 16 bases between. CDR3 DNA: TGTGCCAGCAGCCTGGGACTGCCCCGCCCTGGAAACACCATATATTTT. Encoded protein: CASSLGLPRPGNTIYF.

The chain carries TRBV28 and TRBJ1-2; 8 bases map to TRBD1. CDR3 length: 15 amino acids. Germline CDR1 is MDHEN and CDR2 is SYDVKM. The V and J ends lost 5 bases and 7 bases, in that order; junction bases with no gene match: 12. CDR3 loop: CASSEYGQGTTGYTF. CDR3 coding DNA: TGTGCCAGCAGTGAATACGGACAGGGAACCACTGGCTACACCTTC.

The chain recombines TRBV2 with TRBJ2-1, with 16 bases matching TRBD2. CDR3 length: 20 residues. V gave up 0 bases and J gave up 1 base; unmatched junction bases: 6. Per germline, CDR1 SNHLY and CDR2 FYNNEI. For the CDR3, the DNA is TGTGCCAGCAGTGAAGCGCAGGGACTAGCGGGGGGGCAATCCTACAATGAGCAGTTCTTC. Its protein product is CASSEAQGLAGGQSYNEQFF.

This chain links TRBV11-3 with TRBJ2-1; 14 nucleotides align to TRBD2. The V gene's germline CDR1 is SGHNT and CDR2 YENEEA. The trim removed 4 bases at V and 4 bases at J, leaving 3 bases unmatched. The CDR3 spans 16 residues. CDR3: CASSSRTSGGYNEQFF. The CDR3 nucleotides are TGTGCCAGCAGCTCCAGGACTAGCGGGGGGTACAATGAGCAGTTCTTC.

This chain links TRBV28 with TRBJ1-4; TRBD1 matches 7 bases. The junction had 4 bases not matched to a gene; V was cut back by 1 base and J by 8 bases. This CDR3 region has 14 residues. Germline V gives CDR1 MDHEN, CDR2 SYDVKM. The CDR3 bases are TGTGCCAGCAGTTTATCCAGGGGGACCGAAAAACTGTTTTTT. As protein: CASSLSRGTEKLFF.

The chain combines TRBV10-1 with TRBJ2-2; 8 nucleotides align to TRBD1. The germline CDR1 and CDR2 sequences are WNHNN and SYGVQD (reference sequence). There are 13 residues in the CDR3. With V trimmed by 10 bases and J by 6 bases, 7 bases remained unmatched. The CDR3 region is CANPGGLAGELFF. The CDR3 DNA is TGCGCCAACCCAGGGGGCTTGGCCGGGGAGCTGTTTTTT.

This chain connects TRBV6-1 to TRBJ2-1, with D perhaps matching TRBD2 (5 bases). Trimming left V 2 bases short and J 2 bases short, with 13 bases between. Germline lookup yields CDR1 MNHNS and CDR2 SASEGT. The length of the CDR3 is 16 residues. The CDR3 coding sequence is TGTGCCAGCAGTGAAACTTGGAGGATGACCTACAATGAGCAGTTCTTC. Protein: CASSETWRMTYNEQFF.

The chain uses TRBV27 and TRBJ2-1; D not resolved. The length of the CDR3 is 14 residues. Trimming took 2 bases from V and 3 from J, leaving 8 bases between them. Germline V gives CDR1 MNHEY, CDR2 SMNVEV (reference sequence). The CDR3 spells CASSLGGYYNEQFF. CDR3 DNA: TGTGCCAGCAGTTTAGGCGGCTACTACAATGAGCAGTTCTTC.

The rearrangement uses TRBV7-9 and TRBJ1-1, with a possible D match to TRBD1 (5 bases). The germline gives CDR1 SEHNR, CDR2 FQNEAQ (reference sequence). This CDR3 is 16 amino acids long. Trimming shortened V by 8 bases and J by 1 base, and 20 bases separated the two germline ends. For the CDR3, the DNA is TGTGCCAGCGACACTGGGGCCAGATCAACGAACACTGAAGCTTTCTTT. This encodes CASDTGARSTNTEAFF.

V usage is TRBV12-3 or TRBV12-4 and J usage is TRBJ1-2; D gene uncertain. The CDR3 is 13 residues long. The V gene lost 6 bases and the J gene lost 2 bases, with 10 bases spanning the gap. For the CDR3, the DNA is TGTGCCAGCAGCTACGACGGGAACTATGGCTACACCTTC. It specifies CASSYDGNYGYTF.

The V gene is TRBV2, the J gene TRBJ2-7, with 7 bases lining up with TRBD2. In germline, CDR1 is SNHLY, CDR2 FYNNEI. The V gene end was trimmed by 6 bases and the J gene end by 4 bases; junction bases not matched to a gene: 0. This CDR3 region has 11 residues. This chain's CDR3 is CASRGGYEQYF. DNA for the CDR3: TGTGCCAGCAGGGGGGGGTACGAGCAGTACTTC.

The chain couples TRBV29-1 to TRBJ2-1, with 9 positions matching TRBD1. The CDR3 extends over 13 amino acids. With 6 bases clipped from V and 10 bases from J, the junction kept 10 bases outside the gene matches. Germline assignment: CDR1 SQVTM and CDR2 ANQGSEA. The CDR3 bases are TGCAGCGTAGCCGGGACAGGGCTGGTGGAGCAGTTCTTC. This translates into CSVAGTGLVEQFF.

The V call is TRBV7-9, the J call TRBJ1-2; 12 bases match TRBD1. J was trimmed by 2 bases and V by 0 bases; bases with no gene match: 1. The CDR3 length is 16 residues. Per germline, CDR1 SEHNR and CDR2 FQNEAQ (reference sequence). CDR3 DNA: TGTGCCAGCAGCTTAGCGGGGACAGGGGGCAACTATGGCTACACCTTC. It encodes CASSLAGTGGNYGYTF.

The chain has TRBV11-3 and TRBJ2-5, with 10 bases identical to TRBD2. V shed 5 bases, J shed 5 bases, and the junction held 5 bases outside the gene matches. CDR1 is SGHNT and CDR2 is YENEEA in the germline V gene. This CDR3 is 14 amino acids long. CDR3 protein: CASSPAGGRETQYF. The CDR3 bases are TGTGCCAGCAGCCCAGCGGGGGGGCGTGAGACCCAGTACTTC.

This clone was detected a few times. CDR3 DNA: TGTGCCAGCAGCCTGGGGGGGTACCAAGAGACCCAGTACTTC. Its translation is CASSLGGYQETQYF. This rearrangement joins TRBV3-1 (or the pseudogene TRBV3-2) to TRBJ2-5, with 7 bases matching TRBD2. V gave up 4 bases and J gave up 0 bases; unmatched junction bases: 2. This CDR3 comprises 14 residues. Germline CDR1 reads LGHDT; CDR2 reads YNNKEL (reference sequence).

This chain joins TRBV4-2 and TRBJ2-3, with a possible D match to TRBD1 (5 bases). The CDR3 totals 15 residues. Trimming removed 5 bases at V and 2 bases at J, with 14 bases between. Germline V lookup: CDR1 LGHNA, CDR2 YNFKEQ. The CDR3 DNA reads TGTGCCAGCAGCTCACTTGGGGCCGTCACAGATACGCAGTATTTT. It encodes CASSSLGAVTDTQYF.